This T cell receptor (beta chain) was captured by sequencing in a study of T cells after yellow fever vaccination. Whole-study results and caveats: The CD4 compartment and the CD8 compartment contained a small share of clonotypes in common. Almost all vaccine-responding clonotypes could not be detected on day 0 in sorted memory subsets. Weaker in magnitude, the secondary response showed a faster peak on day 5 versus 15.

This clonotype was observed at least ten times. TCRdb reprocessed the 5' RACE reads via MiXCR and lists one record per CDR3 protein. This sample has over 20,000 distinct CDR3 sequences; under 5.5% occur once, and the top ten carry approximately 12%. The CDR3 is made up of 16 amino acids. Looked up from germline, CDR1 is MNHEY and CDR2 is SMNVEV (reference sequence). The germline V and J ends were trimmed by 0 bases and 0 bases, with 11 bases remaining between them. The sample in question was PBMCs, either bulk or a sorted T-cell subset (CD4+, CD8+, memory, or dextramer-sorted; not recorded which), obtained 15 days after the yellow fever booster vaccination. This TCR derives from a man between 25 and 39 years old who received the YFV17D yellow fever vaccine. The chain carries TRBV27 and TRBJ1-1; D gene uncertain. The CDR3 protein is CASSLSPPNMNTEAFF. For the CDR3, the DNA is TGTGCCAGCAGTTTATCCCCCCCGAACATGAACACTGAAGCTTTCTTT.